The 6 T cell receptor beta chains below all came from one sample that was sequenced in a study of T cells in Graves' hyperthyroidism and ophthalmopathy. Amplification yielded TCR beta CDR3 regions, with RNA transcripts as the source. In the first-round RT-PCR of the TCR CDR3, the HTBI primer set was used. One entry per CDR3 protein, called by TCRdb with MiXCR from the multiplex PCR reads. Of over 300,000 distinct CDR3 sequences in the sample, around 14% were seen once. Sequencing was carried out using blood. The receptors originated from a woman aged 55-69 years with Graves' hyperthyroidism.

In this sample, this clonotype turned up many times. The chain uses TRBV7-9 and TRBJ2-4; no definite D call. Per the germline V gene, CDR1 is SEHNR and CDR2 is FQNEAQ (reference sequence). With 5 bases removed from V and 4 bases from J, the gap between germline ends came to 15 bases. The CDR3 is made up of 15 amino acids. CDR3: CASSRWTQSKNIQYF. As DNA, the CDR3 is TGTGCCAGCAGCCGATGGACCCAGTCAAAAAACATTCAGTACTTC.

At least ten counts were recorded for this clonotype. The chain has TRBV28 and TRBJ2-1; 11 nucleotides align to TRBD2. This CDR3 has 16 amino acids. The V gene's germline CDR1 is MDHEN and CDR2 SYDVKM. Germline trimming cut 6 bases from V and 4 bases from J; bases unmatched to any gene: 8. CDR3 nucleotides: TGTGCCAGCAGACCCACTAGCGGGAGTCTTTACAATGAGCAGTTCTTC. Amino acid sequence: CASRPTSGSLYNEQFF.

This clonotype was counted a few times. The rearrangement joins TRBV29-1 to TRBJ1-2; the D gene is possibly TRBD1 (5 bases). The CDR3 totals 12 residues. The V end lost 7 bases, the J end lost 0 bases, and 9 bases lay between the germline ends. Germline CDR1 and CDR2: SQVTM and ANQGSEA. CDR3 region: CSAVQANYGYTF. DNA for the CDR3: TGCAGCGCAGTACAGGCTAACTATGGCTACACCTTC.

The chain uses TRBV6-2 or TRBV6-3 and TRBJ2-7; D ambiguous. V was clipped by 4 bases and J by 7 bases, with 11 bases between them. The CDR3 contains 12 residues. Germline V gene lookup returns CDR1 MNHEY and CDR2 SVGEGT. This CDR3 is CASSFGAREQYF. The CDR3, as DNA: TGTGCCAGCAGTTTCGGCGCGCGGGAGCAGTACTTC.

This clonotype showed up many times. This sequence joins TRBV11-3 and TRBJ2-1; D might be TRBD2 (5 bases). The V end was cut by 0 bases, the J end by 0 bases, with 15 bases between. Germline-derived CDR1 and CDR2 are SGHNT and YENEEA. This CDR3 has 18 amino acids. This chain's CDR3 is CASSLDPGRADSYNEQFF. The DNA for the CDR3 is TGTGCCAGCAGCTTAGATCCGGGTAGAGCGGACTCCTACAATGAGCAGTTCTTC.

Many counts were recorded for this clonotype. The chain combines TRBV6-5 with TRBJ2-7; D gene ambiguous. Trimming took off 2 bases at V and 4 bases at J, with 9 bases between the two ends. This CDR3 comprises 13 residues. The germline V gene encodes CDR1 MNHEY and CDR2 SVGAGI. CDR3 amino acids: CASSYQGKYEQYF. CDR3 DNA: TGTGCCAGCAGTTACCAAGGAAAGTACGAGCAGTACTTC.